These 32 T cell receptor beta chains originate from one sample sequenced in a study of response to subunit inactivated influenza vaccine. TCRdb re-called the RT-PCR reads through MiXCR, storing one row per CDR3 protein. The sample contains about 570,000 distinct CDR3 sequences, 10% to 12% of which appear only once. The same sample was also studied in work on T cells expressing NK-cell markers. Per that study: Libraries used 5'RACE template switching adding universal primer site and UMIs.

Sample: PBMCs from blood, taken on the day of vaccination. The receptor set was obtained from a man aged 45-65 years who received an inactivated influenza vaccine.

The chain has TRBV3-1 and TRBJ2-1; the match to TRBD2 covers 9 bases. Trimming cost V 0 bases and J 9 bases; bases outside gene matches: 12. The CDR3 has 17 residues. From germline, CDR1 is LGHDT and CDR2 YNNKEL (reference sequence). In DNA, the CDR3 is TGTGCCAGCAGCCAAGATGCAGGGGGGACTAGCTCAGGTGAGCAGTTCTTC. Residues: CASSQDAGGTSSGEQFF.

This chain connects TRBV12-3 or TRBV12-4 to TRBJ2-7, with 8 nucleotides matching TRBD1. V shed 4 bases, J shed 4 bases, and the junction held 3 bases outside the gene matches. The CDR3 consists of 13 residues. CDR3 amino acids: CASSWTGLYEQYF. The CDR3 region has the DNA TGTGCCAGCAGTTGGACAGGGCTTTACGAGCAGTACTTC.

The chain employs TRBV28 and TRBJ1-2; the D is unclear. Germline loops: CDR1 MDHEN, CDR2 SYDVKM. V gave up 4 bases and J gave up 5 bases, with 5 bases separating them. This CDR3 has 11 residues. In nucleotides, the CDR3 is TGTGCCAGCAGTTCTAGTTATGGCTACACCTTC. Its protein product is CASSSSYGYTF.

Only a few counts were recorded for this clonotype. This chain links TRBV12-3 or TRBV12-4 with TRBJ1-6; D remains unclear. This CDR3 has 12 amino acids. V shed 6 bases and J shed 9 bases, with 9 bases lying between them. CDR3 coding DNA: TGTGCCAGCAGAGTCTCTGGTTCACCCCTCCACTTT. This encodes CASRVSGSPLHF.

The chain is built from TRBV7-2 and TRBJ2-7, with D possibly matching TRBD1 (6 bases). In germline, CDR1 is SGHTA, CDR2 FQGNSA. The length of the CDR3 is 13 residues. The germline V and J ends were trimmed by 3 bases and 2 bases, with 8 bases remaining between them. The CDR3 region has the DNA TGTGCCAGCAGCTTCTACAGGGCCTACGAGCAGTACTTC. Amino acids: CASSFYRAYEQYF.

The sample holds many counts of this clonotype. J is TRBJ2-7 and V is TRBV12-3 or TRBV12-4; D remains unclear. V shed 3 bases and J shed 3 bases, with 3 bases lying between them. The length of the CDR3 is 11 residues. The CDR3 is CASSFGYEQYF. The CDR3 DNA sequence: TGTGCCAGCAGTTTCGGCTACGAGCAGTACTTC.

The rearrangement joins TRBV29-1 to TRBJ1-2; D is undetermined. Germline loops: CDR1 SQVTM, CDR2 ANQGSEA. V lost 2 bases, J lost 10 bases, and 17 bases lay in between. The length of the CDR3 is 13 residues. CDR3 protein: CSVEFGPRDVYTF. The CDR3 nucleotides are TGCAGCGTTGAATTCGGGCCCAGAGATGTCTACACCTTC.

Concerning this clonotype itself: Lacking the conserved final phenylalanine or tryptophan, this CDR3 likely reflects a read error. The CDR3 sequence: CASSQRHGTGGWEQYS. As DNA, the CDR3 is TGCGCCAGCAGCCAAAGACACGGGACAGGTGGATGGGAGCAGTACTCC. This chain joins TRBV4-1 and TRBJ2-7, with 8 bases identical to TRBD1. This CDR3 has 16 residues. Germline assignment: CDR1 MGHRA and CDR2 YSYEKL. V was clipped by 2 bases and J by 7 bases; unmatched bases: 13.

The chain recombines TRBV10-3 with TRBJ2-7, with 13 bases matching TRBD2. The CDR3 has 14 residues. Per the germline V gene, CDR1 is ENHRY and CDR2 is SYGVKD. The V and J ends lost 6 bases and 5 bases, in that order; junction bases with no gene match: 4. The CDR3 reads CAIRTSGRANEQYF. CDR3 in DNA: TGTGCCATCAGAACTAGCGGGAGGGCCAACGAGCAGTACTTC.

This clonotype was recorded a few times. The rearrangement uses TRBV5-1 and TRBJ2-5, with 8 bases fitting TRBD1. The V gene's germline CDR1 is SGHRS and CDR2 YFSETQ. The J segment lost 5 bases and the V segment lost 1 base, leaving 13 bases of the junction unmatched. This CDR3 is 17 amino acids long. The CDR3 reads CASSLTSGQGNGETQYF. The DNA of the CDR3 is TGCGCCAGCAGCTTGACCTCTGGACAGGGAAATGGGGAGACCCAGTACTTC.

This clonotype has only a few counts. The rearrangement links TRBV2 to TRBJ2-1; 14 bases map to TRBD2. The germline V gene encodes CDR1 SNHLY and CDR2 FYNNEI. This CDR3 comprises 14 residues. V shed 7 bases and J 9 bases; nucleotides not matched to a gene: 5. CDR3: CASNRLAGGPEQFF. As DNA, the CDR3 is TGTGCCAGCAATAGACTAGCGGGAGGGCCTGAGCAGTTCTTC.

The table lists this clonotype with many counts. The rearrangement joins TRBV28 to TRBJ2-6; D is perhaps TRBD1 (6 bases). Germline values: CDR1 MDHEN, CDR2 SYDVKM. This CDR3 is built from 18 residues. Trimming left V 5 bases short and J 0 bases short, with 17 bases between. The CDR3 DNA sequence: TGTGCCAGCAGTCAAACACTAAGGACAGACTCTGGGGCCAACGTCCTGACTTTC. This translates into CASSQTLRTDSGANVLTF.

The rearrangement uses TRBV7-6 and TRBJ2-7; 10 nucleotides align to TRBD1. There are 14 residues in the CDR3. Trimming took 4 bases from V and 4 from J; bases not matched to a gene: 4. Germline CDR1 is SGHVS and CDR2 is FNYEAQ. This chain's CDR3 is CASSSGTGEYEQYF. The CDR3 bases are TGTGCCAGCAGCTCCGGGACAGGGGAGTACGAGCAGTACTTC.

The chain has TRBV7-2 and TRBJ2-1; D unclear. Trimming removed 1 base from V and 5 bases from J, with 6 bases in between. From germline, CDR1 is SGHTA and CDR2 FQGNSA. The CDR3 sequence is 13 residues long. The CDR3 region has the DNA TGTGCCAGCAGCTTAGTTAAGAACAATGAGCAGTTCTTC. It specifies CASSLVKNNEQFF.

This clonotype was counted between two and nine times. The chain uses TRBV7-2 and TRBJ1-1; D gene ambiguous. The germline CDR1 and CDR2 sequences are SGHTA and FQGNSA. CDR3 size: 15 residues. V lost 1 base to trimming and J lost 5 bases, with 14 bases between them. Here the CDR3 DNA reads TGTGCCAGCAGCTTAGAGGTCCTCAGAAGGACTGAAGCTTTCTTT. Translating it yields CASSLEVLRRTEAFF.

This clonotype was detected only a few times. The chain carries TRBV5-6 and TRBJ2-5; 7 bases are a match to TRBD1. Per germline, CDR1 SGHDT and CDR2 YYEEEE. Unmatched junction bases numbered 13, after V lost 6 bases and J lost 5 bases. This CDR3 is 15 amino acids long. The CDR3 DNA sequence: TGTGCCAGCATCACTAACGGACAGGCCAGGGAGACCCAGTACTTC. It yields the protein CASITNGQARETQYF.

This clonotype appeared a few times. CDR3 protein: CASSQHPPGVNTGELFF. The CDR3 bases are TGTGCCAGCAGCCAACACCCTCCCGGGGTGAACACCGGGGAGCTGTTTTTT. This chain uses TRBV14 with TRBJ2-2; D possibly corresponds to TRBD2 (5 bases). V gave up 2 bases and J gave up 1 base, with 14 bases separating them. Germline CDR1 and CDR2: SGHDN and FVKESK. The CDR3 runs to 17 residues.

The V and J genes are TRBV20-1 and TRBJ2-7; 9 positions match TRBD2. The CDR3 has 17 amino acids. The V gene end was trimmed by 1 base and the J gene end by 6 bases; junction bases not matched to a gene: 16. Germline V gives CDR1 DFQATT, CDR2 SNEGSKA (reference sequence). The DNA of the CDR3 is TGCAGTGCTAGAGTCCAACCGGGACTAGCTACAGAGGGCGAGCAGTACTTC. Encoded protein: CSARVQPGLATEGEQYF.

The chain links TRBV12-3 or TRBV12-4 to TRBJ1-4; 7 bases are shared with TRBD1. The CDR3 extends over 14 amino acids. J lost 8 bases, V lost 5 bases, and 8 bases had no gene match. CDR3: CASSRRQGREKLFF. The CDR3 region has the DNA TGTGCCAGCAGTCGGAGACAGGGCCGCGAAAAACTGTTTTTT.

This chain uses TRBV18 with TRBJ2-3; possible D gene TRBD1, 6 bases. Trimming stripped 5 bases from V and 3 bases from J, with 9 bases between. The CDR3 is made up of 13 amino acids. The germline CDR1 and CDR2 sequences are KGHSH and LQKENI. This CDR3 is CASSTGQTDTQYF. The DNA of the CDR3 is TGTGCCAGCTCAACCGGACAGACAGATACGCAGTATTTT.

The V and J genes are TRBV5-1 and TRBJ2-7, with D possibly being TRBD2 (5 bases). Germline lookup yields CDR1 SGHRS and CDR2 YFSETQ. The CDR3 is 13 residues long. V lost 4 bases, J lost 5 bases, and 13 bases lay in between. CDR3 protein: CASSTTGGHEQYF. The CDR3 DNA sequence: TGCGCCAGCAGCACCACGGGCGGGCACGAGCAGTACTTC.

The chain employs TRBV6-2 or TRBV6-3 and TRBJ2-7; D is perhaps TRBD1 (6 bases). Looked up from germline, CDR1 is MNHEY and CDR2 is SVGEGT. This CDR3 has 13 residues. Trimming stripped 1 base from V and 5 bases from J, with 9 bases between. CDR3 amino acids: CASSYYTGNEQYF. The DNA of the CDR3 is TGTGCCAGCAGTTACTATACAGGGAACGAGCAGTACTTC.

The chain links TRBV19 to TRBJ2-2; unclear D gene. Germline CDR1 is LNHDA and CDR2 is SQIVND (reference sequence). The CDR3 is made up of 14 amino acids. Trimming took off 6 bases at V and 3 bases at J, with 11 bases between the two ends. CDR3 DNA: TGTGCCAGTAGAACGGACGGCTACACCGGGGAGCTGTTTTTT. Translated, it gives CASRTDGYTGELFF.

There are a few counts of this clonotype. The CDR3 nucleotides are TGTGCCAGCAGCCTACCTTCCGGGACAAAAGCTTTCTTT. This sequence encodes CASSLPSGTKAFF. The rearrangement joins TRBV4-2 to TRBJ1-1; perhaps TRBD1 as D (6 bases). V gave up 4 bases and J gave up 9 bases, with 15 bases separating them. Germline assignment: CDR1 LGHNA and CDR2 YNFKEQ. The length of the CDR3 is 13 residues.

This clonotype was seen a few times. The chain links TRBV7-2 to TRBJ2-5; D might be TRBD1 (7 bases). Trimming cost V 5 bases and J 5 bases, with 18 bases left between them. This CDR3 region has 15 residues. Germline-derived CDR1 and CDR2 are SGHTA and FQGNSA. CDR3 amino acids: CASSIRQGGTETQYF. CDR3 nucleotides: TGTGCCAGCAGCATAAGACAGGGAGGCACGGAGACCCAGTACTTC.

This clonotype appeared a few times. The CDR3 loop is CASSLARFAIQETQYF. The CDR3 DNA reads as TGTGCCAGCAGCTTAGCGCGCTTTGCTATACAAGAGACCCAGTACTTC. The rearrangement joins TRBV7-8 to TRBJ2-5; D unresolved. CDR3 length equals 16 residues. Trimming pared 0 bases from V and 2 bases from J, leaving 13 bases between. Germline V lookup: CDR1 SGHVS, CDR2 FQNEAQ.

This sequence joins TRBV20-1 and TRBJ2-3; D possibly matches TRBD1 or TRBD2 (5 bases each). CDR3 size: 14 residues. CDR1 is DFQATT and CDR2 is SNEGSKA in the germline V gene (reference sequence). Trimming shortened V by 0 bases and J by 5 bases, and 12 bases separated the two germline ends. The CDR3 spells CSAREIGAGDTQYF. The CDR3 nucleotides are TGCAGTGCTAGAGAAATCGGGGCGGGAGATACGCAGTATTTT.

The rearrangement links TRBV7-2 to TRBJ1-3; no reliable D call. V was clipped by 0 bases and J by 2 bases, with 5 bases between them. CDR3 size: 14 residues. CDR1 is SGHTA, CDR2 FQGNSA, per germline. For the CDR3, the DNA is TGTGCCAGCAGCTTAGCCAGAACTGGAAACACCATATATTTT. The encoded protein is CASSLARTGNTIYF. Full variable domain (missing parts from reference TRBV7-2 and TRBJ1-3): GAGVSQSPSNKVTEKGKDVELRCDPISGHTALYWYRQSLGQGLEFLIYFQGNSAPDKSGLPSDRFSAERTGGSVSTLTIQRTQQEDSAVYLCASSLARTGNTIYFGEGSWLTVV.

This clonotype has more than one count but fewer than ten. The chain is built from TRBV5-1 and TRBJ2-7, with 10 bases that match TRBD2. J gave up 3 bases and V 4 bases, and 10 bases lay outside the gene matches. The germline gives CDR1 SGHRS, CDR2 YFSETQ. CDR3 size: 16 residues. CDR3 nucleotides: TGCGCCAGCAGCCGCAAGCGGGGGGGTTTGTTCTACGAGCAGTACTTC. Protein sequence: CASSRKRGGLFYEQYF.

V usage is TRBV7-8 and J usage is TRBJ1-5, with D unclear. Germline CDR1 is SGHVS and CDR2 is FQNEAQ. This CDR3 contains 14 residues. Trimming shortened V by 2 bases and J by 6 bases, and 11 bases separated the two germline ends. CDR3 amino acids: CASSLRSPTQPQHF. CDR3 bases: TGTGCCAGCAGCTTAAGGTCACCCACTCAGCCCCAGCATTTT.

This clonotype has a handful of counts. The CDR3 is CASSGHLGTDTQYF. The CDR3 bases are TGTGCCAGCAGTGGGCATCTGGGCACAGATACGCAGTATTTT. V and J are TRBV6-1 and TRBJ2-3; D not resolved. Germline-derived CDR1 and CDR2 are MNHNS and SASEGT. This CDR3 comprises 14 residues. V lost 4 bases and J 1 base, leaving 9 bases between the germline ends.

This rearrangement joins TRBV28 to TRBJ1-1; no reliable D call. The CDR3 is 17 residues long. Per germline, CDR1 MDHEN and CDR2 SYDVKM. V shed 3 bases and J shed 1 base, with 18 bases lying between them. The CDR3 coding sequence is TGTGCCAGCAGTTTTTCACTCCTAGGAGTAGGGAACACTGAAGCTTTCTTT. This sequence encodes CASSFSLLGVGNTEAFF.